This paragraph covers one TCR beta chain sequence. Its antigen remains unidentified. This sample also contains other DNA sequences that code for the same CDR3. The data derive from a study of persistence of HIV-infected CD4 T cells. Looking at the study overall: CD4+ T cells responding to CMV or HIV-1 Gag were isolated. A median of approximately eight years of suppressive ART preceded sampling.

Cells were stimulated with overlapping HIV-1 Gag 15-mer peptides. Sorted nonresponding memory CD4+ T cells were CD40L-negative, CD69-negative, CD45RO-high. CD8-depleted PBMCs were stimulated 15 to 20 hours with anti-CD28/CD49d costimulation, CD40-blocking antibody and enfuvirtide. The immunoSEQ assay was version 4, run in survey mode. Profiled with immunoSEQ multiplex PCR; TCRdb holds only in-frame clones, not every one. The sample consists of approximately 32,000 clones, 82% of them appearing once. Findings and caveats of the study: Compared with CD3/CD28-stimulated cells, CMV- and Gag-responding cells showed lower TCRbeta richness.

Sequenced material: CD4+ T cells sorted from PBMCs after approximately 19-hour stimulation, taken from a patient who received antiretroviral therapy. The source of this sequence is an adult woman with HIV who was CMV-seropositive.

The CDR3 DNA follows: TGTGCCACCAGCAGAGATCCTACGGGGAACACTGAAGCTTTCTTT. Its translation: CATSRDPTGNTEAFF. The rearrangement uses TRBV15 and TRBJ1-1; no firm D call. Germline V gives CDR1 LNHNV, CDR2 YYDKDF (reference sequence). This CDR3 contains 15 residues. Trimming took 0 bases from V and 1 from J, leaving 9 bases between them.